A selection of T cell receptor beta chains follows, all from one sample in a study of OX40 agonist ivuxolimab in advanced cancers. The assay was immunoSEQ multiplex PCR, and TCRdb's table has in-frame clones only and misses some. The sample yields tens of thousands of clones, 80% to 90% seen once. The material was CD4+ or CD8+ T cells sorted from blood, obtained in a trial of the OX40 agonist ivuxolimab. These TCRs come from an adult with an advanced solid tumor such as melanoma, head and neck, liver or kidney cancer. Each CDR3 is given with its conserved first and last residue. D genes are given only for firm matches. Clone sizes are given selectively: once, few, many, or a class where the clone is expanded.

.	TRBV5-1	.	TRBJ2-7	CASSLIGLYEQYF	TGCGCCAGCAGCTTGATTGGATTGTACGAGCAGTACTTC
once	TRBV2	TRBD2	TRBJ2-1	CASSEEGLAGSEQFF	TGTGCCAGCAGTGAAGAGGGACTAGCGGGGAGTGAGCAGTTCTTC
.	TRBV2	TRBD1	TRBJ2-3	CASSRDRVITDTQYF	TGTGCCAGCAGTAGGGACAGGGTGATAACAGATACGCAGTATTTT
.	TRBV7-9	.	TRBJ2-1	CASNQYNEQFF	TGTGCCAGCAACCAGTACAATGAGCAGTTCTTC
.	TRBV10-3	TRBD2	TRBJ2-5	CAISERTSGGHPQETQYF	TGTGCCATCAGTGAGCGGACTAGCGGGGGGCACCCCCAAGAGACCCAGTACTTC
.	TRBV5-1	.	TRBJ2-7	CASSLEDPTDEQYF	TGCGCCAGCAGCTTGGAGGACCCAACGGACGAGCAGTACTTC
.	TRBV7-3	.	TRBJ1-2	CASSLTGTNYGYTF	TGTGCCAGCAGCTTAACGGGAACTAACTATGGCTACACCTTC
.	TRBV7-2	.	TRBJ2-3	CASTPRVSTDTQYF	TGTGCCAGCACCCCCCGCGTTAGCACAGATACGCAGTATTTT
.	TRBV28	.	TRBJ2-2	CASRQTVRRHRGAVF	TGTGCCAGCAGACAGACGGTTCGGAGGCACCGGGGAGCTGTTTTT
.	TRBV2	.	TRBJ2-2	CASSRVAANTGELFF	TGTGCCAGCAGTCGGGTAGCGGCGAACACCGGGGAGCTGTTTTTT
once	TRBV7-2	.	TRBJ2-1	CASSLARGDSQFF	TGTGCCAGCAGCTTAGCGAGGGGGGACAGCCAGTTCTTC
.	TRBV28	.	TRBJ1-4	CASSLTSATNEKLFF	TGTGCCAGCAGTCTGACCTCTGCAACTAATGAAAAACTGTTTTTT
few	TRBV5-5	.	TRBJ2-7	CASSLDVGSYEQYF	TGTGCCAGCAGCTTGGATGTGGGGTCCTACGAGCAGTACTTC
.	TRBV19	TRBD2	TRBJ2-7	CASKVAGTYEQYF	TGTGCCAGTAAGGTAGCGGGAACCTACGAGCAGTACTTC
.	TRBV7-9	TRBD2	TRBJ2-5	CASSQDAAGEQETQYF	TGTGCCAGCAGCCAAGATGCGGCGGGAGAGCAAGAGACCCAGTACTTC
.	TRBV13	TRBD1	TRBJ1-2	CASSLKQGPANYGYTF	TGTGCCAGCAGCTTAAAACAGGGGCCGGCTAACTATGGCTACACCTTC
.	TRBV27	TRBD2	TRBJ2-5	CASSSRLATPQETQYF	TGTGCCAGCAGTTCCAGACTAGCCACACCGCAAGAGACCCAGTACTTC
.	TRBV5-6	TRBD1	TRBJ2-5	CASSLVDRAGETQYF	TGTGCCAGCAGCCTGGTCGACAGGGCCGGGGAGACCCAGTACTTC
.	TRBV9	.	TRBJ1-3	CASSTHRSGNTIYF	TGTGCCAGCAGCACGCACAGATCTGGAAACACCATATATTTT
.	TRBV6-1	.	TRBJ2-1	CASRGTLNPYNEQFF	TGTGCCAGCAGAGGGACACTGAACCCCTACAATGAGCAGTTCTTC
.	TRBV6-1	.	TRBJ1-5	CASSESLGNQPQHF	TGTGCCAGCAGTGAATCCCTAGGCAATCAGCCCCAGCATTTT
few	TRBV7-9	.	TRBJ1-5	CASSLAGIYPQHF	TGTGCCAGCAGCTTGGCGGGGATATACCCCCAGCATTTT
.	TRBV10-3	.	TRBJ2-2	CAISESKSAATGELFF	TGTGCCATCAGTGAGTCGAAATCCGCAGCAACGGGGGAGCTGTTTTTT
once	TRBV10-3	TRBD2	TRBJ2-1	CAISEPGLAGLEQFF	TGTGCCATCAGTGAACCGGGACTAGCGGGGCTTGAGCAGTTCTTC
.	TRBV5-1	TRBD2	TRBJ2-3	CASSLRAGHTDTQYF	TGCGCCAGCAGCCTAAGAGCGGGGCACACAGATACGCAGTATTTT
.	TRBV28	.	TRBJ1-2	CASRQGQTYYGYTF	TGTGCCAGCAGACAAGGACAGACATACTATGGCTACACCTTC
.	TRBV5-1	.	TRBJ2-1	CASSLGLSLGNEQFF	TGCGCCAGCAGCTTAGGACTCTCTTTAGGTAATGAGCAGTTCTTC
.	TRBV5-1	.	TRBJ2-2	CASSLVGRTSGELFF	TGCGCCAGCAGCTTGGTGGGCCGTACCTCCGGGGAGCTGTTTTTT
.	TRBV4-3	TRBD2	TRBJ2-4	CASSQGTSGGAYIIQYF	TGCGCCAGCAGCCAGGGGACTAGCGGGGGGGCATATATCATTCAGTACTTC
.	TRBV6-5	TRBD1	TRBJ2-7	CASTPTGSEQYF	TGTGCCAGCACTCCGACAGGGAGCGAGCAGTACTTC
.	TRBV5-1	TRBD1	TRBJ1-4	CASSFGTGVATNEKLFF	TGCGCCAGCAGCTTCGGGACAGGGGTAGCAACTAATGAAAAACTGTTTTTT
once	TRBV28	.	TRBJ1-1	CASTSRAGRAFF	TGTGCCAGCACATCCAGGGCGGGTCGGGCTTTCTTT
.	TRBV5-6	TRBD1	TRBJ2-7	CASSLTPPRDRVTYEQYF	TGTGCCAGCAGCTTAACGCCACCACGGGACAGGGTTACCTACGAGCAGTACTTC
.	TRBV19	TRBD1	TRBJ1-5	CATAARRQGARQPQHF	TGTGCCACCGCGGCCCGCCGACAGGGGGCTAGACAGCCCCAGCATTTT
.	TRBV6-5	.	TRBJ2-7	CASSYPKYEQYF	TGTGCCAGCAGTTACCCGAAGTACGAGCAGTACTTC
.	TRBV27	TRBD1	TRBJ1-6	CASSSGQGSGNSPLHF	TGTGCCAGCAGTTCAGGACAGGGGAGTGGGAATTCACCCCTCCACTTT
once	TRBV5-6	.	TRBJ2-1	CASSWLGIGYVNEQFF	TGTGCCAGCAGCTGGCTGGGAATAGGGTACGTCAATGAGCAGTTCTTC
.	TRBV10-3	.	TRBJ2-1	CAISVEFYNEQFF	TGTGCCATCAGTGTAGAATTCTACAATGAGCAGTTCTTC
.	TRBV5-6	TRBD1	TRBJ1-1	CASSWDRGGQRTEAFF	TGTGCCAGCAGCTGGGACAGGGGGGGGCAGAGGACTGAAGCTTTCTTT
.	TRBV28	.	TRBJ1-2	CASGMRDGLYTF	TGTGCCAGCGGAATGAGGGACGGCCTCTACACCTTC
.	TRBV29-1	.	TRBJ1-1	CSVGSQGRGGEAFF	TGCAGCGTTGGAAGCCAGGGAAGGGGAGGTGAAGCTTTCTTT
.	TRBV7-6	.	TRBJ2-2	CASSFEAWGTGELFF	TGTGCCAGCAGCTTCGAAGCGTGGGGCACCGGGGAGCTGTTTTTT
.	TRBV6-5	.	TRBJ2-7	CASSYSDTGSYEQYF	TGTGCCAGCAGTTACTCGGATACAGGCTCCTACGAGCAGTACTTC
.	TRBV11-3	.	TRBJ2-1	CASSLPGAPYNEQFF	TGTGCCAGCAGCTTACCGGGCGCGCCCTACAATGAGCAGTTCTTC
.	TRBV10-3	.	TRBJ1-4	CAISEHPTNEKLFF	TGTGCCATCAGTGAGCACCCAACTAATGAAAAACTGTTTTTT
.	TRBV19	.	TRBJ1-1	CASTLSSLPNTEAFF	TGTGCCAGTACTCTTAGCAGTCTGCCGAACACTGAAGCTTTCTTT
.	TRBV19	.	TRBJ1-2	CASWHTGTTSYTF	TGTGCCAGTTGGCATACCGGGACAACAAGCTACACCTTC
.	TRBV5-4	TRBD1	TRBJ1-1	CASSQGGDRAEAFF	TGTGCCAGCAGCCAGGGGGGGGATAGGGCTGAAGCTTTCTTT
.	TRBV6-5	.	TRBJ1-5	CASRGKNQPQHF	TGTGCCAGCAGGGGAAAGAATCAGCCCCAGCATTTT
.	TRBV4-3	.	TRBJ1-6	CASSQLFYSGASYNSPLHF	TGCGCCAGCAGCCAACTATTTTATTCAGGGGCCTCCTATAATTCACCCCTCCACTTT
.	TRBV7-2	TRBD2	TRBJ2-2	CASSLALAGAANTGELFF	TGTGCCAGCAGCTTAGCCCTAGCGGGGGCAGCGAACACCGGGGAGCTGTTTTTT
.	TRBV29-1	.	TRBJ1-1	CSFVRGNTEAFF	TGCAGCTTTGTTAGAGGGAACACTGAAGCTTTCTTT
.	TRBV5-6	TRBD2	TRBJ2-3	CASSDQGLSTDTQYF	TGTGCCAGTTCCGACCAGGGACTATCTACAGATACGCAGTATTTT
.	TRBV5-1	TRBD2	TRBJ2-3	CASSSGGASTDTQYF	TGCGCCAGCTCCTCGGGGGGGGCTAGCACAGATACGCAGTATTTT
.	TRBV4-2	.	TRBJ1-4	CASSLGKVGGRPEKLFF	TGTGCCAGCAGCTTGGGAAAAGTGGGGGGGCGCCCTGAAAAACTGTTTTTT
.	TRBV21-1	.	TRBJ1-5	CASSNCEYSNQPQHF	TGTGCCAGCAGCAATTGTGAGTATAGCAATCAGCCCCAGCATTTT
.	TRBV6-1	.	TRBJ1-5	CASSEEARKSQPQHF	TGTGCCAGCAGTGAAGAGGCTAGAAAGAGTCAGCCCCAGCATTTT
.	TRBV6-1	.	TRBJ2-7	CASSESGREVNF	TGTGCCAGCAGTGAATCAGGCAGGGAAGTGAACTTC
.	TRBV7-9	TRBD1	TRBJ2-5	CASSLRDSKGSQYF	TGTGCCAGCAGCCTCCGGGACAGTAAGGGATCCCAGTACTTC
.	TRBV15	.	TRBJ2-2	CATSPWAGSTGELFF	TGTGCCACCAGCCCCTGGGCAGGGAGCACCGGGGAGCTGTTTTTT